This TCR beta chain derives from a study of blood T cells in healthy people across ages. This clonotype was seen ten or more times. It was with a sample-barcoded 5' primer and a J-beta primer mix that a second PCR of about 7 to 12 cycles was run. TCRdb re-called the 5' RACE reads through MiXCR, storing one row per CDR3 protein. Among 1.5 million to 2 million distinct CDR3 sequences listed, 28% were seen once. This CDR3 comprises 15 residues. J lost 5 bases, V lost 4 bases, and 7 bases had no gene match. CDR1 is MNHNY, CDR2 SVGAGI, per germline (reference sequence). The clonotype originates from a woman aged 30 to 39 in good health. This chain uses TRBV6-6 with TRBJ2-5, with 10 bases aligning to TRBD1. Input material: blood. This CDR3 is CASSSGTGVSETQYF. In DNA, the CDR3 is TGTGCCAGCAGTTCTGGGACAGGGGTTTCGGAGACCCAGTACTTC.